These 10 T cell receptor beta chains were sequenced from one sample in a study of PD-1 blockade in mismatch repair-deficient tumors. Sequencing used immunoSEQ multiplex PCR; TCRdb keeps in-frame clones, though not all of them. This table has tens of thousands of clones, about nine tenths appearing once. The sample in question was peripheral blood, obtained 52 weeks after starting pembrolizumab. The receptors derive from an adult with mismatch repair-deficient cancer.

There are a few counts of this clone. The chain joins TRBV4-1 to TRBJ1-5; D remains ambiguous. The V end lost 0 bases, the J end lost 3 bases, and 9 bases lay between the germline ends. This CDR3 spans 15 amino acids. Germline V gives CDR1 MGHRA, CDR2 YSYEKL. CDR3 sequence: CASSQEVAHNQPQHF. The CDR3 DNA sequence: TGCGCCAGCAGCCAAGAGGTGGCCCACAATCAGCCCCAGCATTTT.

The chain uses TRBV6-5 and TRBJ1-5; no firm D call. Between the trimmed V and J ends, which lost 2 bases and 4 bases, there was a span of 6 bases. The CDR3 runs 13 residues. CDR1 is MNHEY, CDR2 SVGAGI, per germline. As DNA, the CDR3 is TGTGCCAGCAGTTACGACACTAATCAGCCCCAGCATTTT. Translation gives CASSYDTNQPQHF.

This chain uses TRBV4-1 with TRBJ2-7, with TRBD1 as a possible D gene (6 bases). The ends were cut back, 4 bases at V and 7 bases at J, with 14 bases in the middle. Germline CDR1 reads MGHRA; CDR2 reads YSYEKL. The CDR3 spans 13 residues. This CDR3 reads CASSLTDSREQYF. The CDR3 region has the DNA TGCGCCAGCAGCCTAACGGACAGCAGAGAGCAGTACTTC.

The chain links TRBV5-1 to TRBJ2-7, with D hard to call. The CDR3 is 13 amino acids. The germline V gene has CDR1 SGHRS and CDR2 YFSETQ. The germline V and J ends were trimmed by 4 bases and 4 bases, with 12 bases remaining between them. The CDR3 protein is CASSRAPEYEQYF. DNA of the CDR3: TGCGCCAGCAGCAGGGCCCCAGAGTACGAGCAGTACTTC. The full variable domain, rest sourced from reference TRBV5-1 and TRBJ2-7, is KAGVTQTPRYLIKTRGQQVTLSCSPISGHRSVSWYQQTPGQGLQFLFEYFSETQRNKGNFPGRFSGRQFSNSRSEMNVSTLELGDSALYLCASSRAPEYEQYFGPGTRLTVT.

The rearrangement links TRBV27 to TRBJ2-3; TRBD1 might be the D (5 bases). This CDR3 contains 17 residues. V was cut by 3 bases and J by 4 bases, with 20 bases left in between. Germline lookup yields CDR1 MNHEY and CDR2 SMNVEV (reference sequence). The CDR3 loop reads CASSLLGRVGKADTQYF. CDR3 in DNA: TGTGCCAGCAGTTTGTTAGGCAGGGTAGGGAAGGCAGATACGCAGTATTTT.

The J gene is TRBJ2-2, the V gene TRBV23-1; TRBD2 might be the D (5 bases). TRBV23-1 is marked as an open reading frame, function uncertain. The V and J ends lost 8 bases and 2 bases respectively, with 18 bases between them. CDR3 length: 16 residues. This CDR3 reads CASSPGVTINTGELFF. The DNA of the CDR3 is TGCGCCAGCTCACCCGGGGTTACCATCAACACCGGGGAGCTGTTTTTT.

CDR3 region: CASRGGTGTGFTDTQYF. The CDR3 nucleotides read TGCGCCAGCCGTGGGGGGACCGGGACAGGGTTCACAGATACGCAGTATTTT. V gene TRBV5-1 combines with J gene TRBJ2-3, with 9 bases aligning to TRBD1. The CDR3 extends over 17 amino acids. CDR1 and CDR2 from the germline V gene are SGHRS and YFSETQ. V was clipped by 7 bases and J by 2 bases; unmatched bases: 14.

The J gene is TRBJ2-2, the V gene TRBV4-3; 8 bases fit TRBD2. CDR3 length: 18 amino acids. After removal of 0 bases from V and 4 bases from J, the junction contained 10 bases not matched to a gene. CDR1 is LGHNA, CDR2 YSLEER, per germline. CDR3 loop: CASSQDPRTAGATGELFF. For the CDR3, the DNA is TGCGCCAGCAGCCAAGATCCCCGTACAGCGGGAGCCACCGGGGAGCTGTTTTTT.

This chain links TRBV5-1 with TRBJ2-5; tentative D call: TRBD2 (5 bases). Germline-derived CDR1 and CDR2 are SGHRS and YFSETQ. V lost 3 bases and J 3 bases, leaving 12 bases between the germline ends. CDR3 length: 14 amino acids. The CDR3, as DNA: TGCGCCAGCAGCTCGGGATGGGCCGAAGAGACCCAGTACTTC. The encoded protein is CASSSGWAEETQYF.

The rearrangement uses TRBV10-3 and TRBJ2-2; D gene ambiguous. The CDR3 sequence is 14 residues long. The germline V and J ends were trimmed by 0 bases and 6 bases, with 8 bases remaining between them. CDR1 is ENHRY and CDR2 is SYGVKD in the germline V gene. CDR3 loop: CAISESIGPGELFF. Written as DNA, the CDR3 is TGTGCCATCAGTGAGTCTATAGGGCCCGGGGAGCTGTTTTTT.